This T cell receptor beta chain was identified in a study of CXCR3-negative and CXCR3-positive naive CD8 T cells. Study-wide points: Relative to CXCR3-negative naive cells, CXCR3-positive naive cells had more hydrophobic TRB CDR3s. Naive CXCR3-positive and CXCR3-negative cells shared TRBV-TRBJ usage; memory cells diverged.

It was by 5' RACE with UMI labels that the TRB cDNA libraries were prepared. TCRdb reprocessed the 5' RACE reads and keeps a single row for each CDR3 protein, giving no DNA. In total, the table holds tens of thousands of distinct CDR3 sequences. Triplicate sorting captured roughly 300,000 cells each from every CD8+ T cell subset. CD45RO-CCR7+CD27+CD95- marked naive CD8+ T cells. CDR3 size: 16 residues. Per the germline V gene, CDR1 is SGDLS and CDR2 is YYNGEE. Notes on this clonotype: As yet, its antigen is unknown.

The source is a human donor in good health. Some clones in this sample may be carry-over from other donors' samples. The chain has TRBV9 and TRBJ2-7; there is no DNA to check the TCRdb D call of TRBD1. Sequenced input: naive CXCR3- CD8+ T cells from blood. As to subset: CD45RO-CCR7+CD27+CD95- naive CD8+ T cells lacking CXCR3 (TNR3-). The CDR3 is CASSPSSGQAPYEQYF. Full variable domain (missing parts from reference TRBV9 and TRBJ2-7): DSGVTQTPKHLITATGQRVTLRCSPRSGDLSVYWYQQSLDQGLQFLIQYYNGEERAKGNILERFSAQQFPDLHSELNLSSLELGDSALYFCASSPSSGQAPYEQYFGPGTRLTVT.